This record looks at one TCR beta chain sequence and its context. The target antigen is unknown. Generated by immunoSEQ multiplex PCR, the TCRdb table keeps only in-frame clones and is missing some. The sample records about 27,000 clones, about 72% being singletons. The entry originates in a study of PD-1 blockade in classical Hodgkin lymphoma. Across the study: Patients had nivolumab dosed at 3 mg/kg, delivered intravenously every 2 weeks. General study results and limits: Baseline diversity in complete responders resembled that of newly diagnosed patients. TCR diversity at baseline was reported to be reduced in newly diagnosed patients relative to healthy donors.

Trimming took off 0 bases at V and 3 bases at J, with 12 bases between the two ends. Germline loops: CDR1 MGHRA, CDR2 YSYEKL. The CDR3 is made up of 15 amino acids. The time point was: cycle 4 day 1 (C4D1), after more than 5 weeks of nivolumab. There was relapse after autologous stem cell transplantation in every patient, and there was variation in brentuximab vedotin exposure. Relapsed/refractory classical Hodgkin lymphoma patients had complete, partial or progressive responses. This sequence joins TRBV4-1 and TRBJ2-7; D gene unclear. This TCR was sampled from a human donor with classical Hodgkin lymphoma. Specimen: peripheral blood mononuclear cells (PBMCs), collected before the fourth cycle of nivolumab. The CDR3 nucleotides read TGCGCCAGCAGCCAAGATGAATGGGGTAGCTACGAGCAGTACTTC. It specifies CASSQDEWGSYEQYF.